Listed below are T cell receptor beta chains from one sample, sequenced in a study of cytotoxic CD8 clonotypes in ibrutinib-treated CLL. TCRdb's table, derived via immunoSEQ multiplex PCR, lists solely in-frame clones and lacks some. The top ten clones hold around 3.1% of a sample with 150,000 to 200,000 clones, 88% of them seen once. This specimen was PBMCs, taken at disease progression, from a patient treated with ibrutinib. Receptors originate from a human donor with chronic lymphocytic leukemia. Both conserved end residues are part of each CDR3. Fields, in order: J gene, V gene, clone size, D gene, CDR3 DNA, CDR3 protein. A D gene is named only where the DNA matches it firmly. Clone sizes are given selectively: once, few, many, or a class where the clone is expanded.

>TRBJ1-2|TRBV28|few|NA
TGTGCCAGCAGTTTAGTGGGGGCCACTTCAATCTATGGCTACACCTTC
CASSLVGATSIYGYTF
>TRBJ2-3|TRBV20-1|NA|NA
TGCAGTGCTAGAATTAGCAGTCCGCAGTATTTT
CSARISSPQYF
>TRBJ2-7|TRBV11-3|once|NA
TGTGCCAGCAGCTTAATCCGGGGGACAGTCTCCTACGAGCAGTACTTC
CASSLIRGTVSYEQYF
>TRBJ1-2|TRBV10-3|NA|NA
TGTGCCATCAAGGGAATCGAGGGGATGGGCTATGGCTACACCTTC
CAIKGIEGMGYGYTF
>TRBJ1-1|TRBV7-9|NA|TRBD1
TGTGCCAGCAGCCACACAAGGGGGCACACTGAAGCTTTCTTT
CASSHTRGHTEAFF
>TRBJ1-1|TRBV5-1|NA|NA
TGCGCCAGCAGCCCGGGCTATCCAACCTTGAAAGCTTTCTTT
CASSPGYPTLKAFF
>TRBJ1-5|TRBV5-5|NA|NA
TGTGCCAGCAGCATTATCGGAGGAGGCAATCAGCCCCAGCATTTT
CASSIIGGGNQPQHF
>TRBJ2-7|TRBV7-8|few|NA
TGTGCCAGCAGTAATATAGCGGACCCCTACGAGCAGTACTTC
CASSNIADPYEQYF
>TRBJ2-1|TRBV7-9|NA|NA
TGTGCCAGCAGGGGCGTAGGGTTTCCCAATGAGCAGTTCTTC
CASRGVGFPNEQFF
>TRBJ2-1|TRBV6-5|once|TRBD2
TGTGCCAGCAGCCGACTAGCCACCTACAATGAGCAGTTCTTC
CASSRLATYNEQFF
>TRBJ2-5|TRBV19|NA|NA
TGTGCCAGTAGGGACAGCTACGCAATGGAGACCCAGTACTTC
CASRDSYAMETQYF
>TRBJ2-7|TRBV9|NA|NA
TGTGCCAGCAGCCTCGGTTGGGCAGACGACTACGAGCAGTACTTC
CASSLGWADDYEQYF
>TRBJ1-1|TRBV11-1|NA|TRBD1
TGTGCCAGCACCCCTGGACAGGTGGACGGCACTGAAGCTTTCTTT
CASTPGQVDGTEAFF
>TRBJ2-7|TRBV7-6|NA|TRBD2
TGTGCCAGCAGAGCGGGAAGCTCCTACGAGCAGTACTTC
CASRAGSSYEQYF
>TRBJ2-5|TRBV2|NA|TRBD2
TGTGCCACTACCGGGACTAGCGGGAGTCGGCAAGAGACCCAGTACTTC
CATTGTSGSRQETQYF
>TRBJ2-2|TRBV5-1|few|NA
TGCGCCAGCAGCTTTGGGGGAGCGCCGAACACCGGGGAGCTGTTTTTT
CASSFGGAPNTGELFF
>TRBJ1-2|TRBV28|NA|NA
TGTGCCAGCCGGGGGGGGGCTTCGGCTAACTATGGCTACACCTTC
CASRGGASANYGYTF
>TRBJ2-2|TRBV5-1|NA|NA
TGCGCCAGCAGATGGACGCCGGGTACCTGGGAGCTGTTTTTT
CASRWTPGTWELFF
>TRBJ2-5|TRBV11-2|NA|TRBD1
TGTGCCAGCAGCTACCAGAACCCGGGACAGCAAGAGACCCAGTACTTC
CASSYQNPGQQETQYF
>TRBJ2-7|TRBV6-1|NA|NA
TGTGCCAGCAGTGACGGTTACGAGCAGTACTTC
CASSDGYEQYF
>TRBJ2-7|TRBV27|NA|NA
TGTGCCAGCAGACGATACAGGGATAGCCGATACGAGCAGTACTTC
CASRRYRDSRYEQYF
>TRBJ1-2|TRBV6-1|once|NA
TGTGCCAGCAGTGAGGGGCCTGGGTACTATGGCTACACCTTC
CASSEGPGYYGYTF
>TRBJ1-4|TRBV7-2|NA|NA
TGTGCCAGCAGCTTAAGGGGACCGCTAGGGGCTAATGAAAAACTGTTTTTT
CASSLRGPLGANEKLFF
>TRBJ2-1|TRBV4-3|NA|TRBD2
TGCGCCAGCAGCCAAGATCGGGGGGCCTACAATGAGCAGTTCTTC
CASSQDRGAYNEQFF
>TRBJ1-2|TRBV29-1|NA|NA
TGCAGCGTTTCAAGTTTGAGGGGCCCCCTAGCTGGCTACACCTTC
CSVSSLRGPLAGYTF
>TRBJ2-7|TRBV7-9|few|NA
TGTGCCAGCAGCTCGCCAGGGACGGGAGAATCCTACGAGCAGTACTTC
CASSSPGTGESYEQYF
>TRBJ1-2|TRBV5-5|NA|NA
TGTGCCAGCAGCTTGGGTGGTGGCAGTAACTATGGCTACACCTTC
CASSLGGGSNYGYTF
>TRBJ2-1|TRBV7-2|NA|NA
TGTGCCAGCAGCTTAGCTCTAGCTGGGTTCAATGAGCAGTTCTTC
CASSLALAGFNEQFF
>TRBJ2-7|TRBV6-1|NA|NA
TGTGCCAGCTTCGCCAGGGGATTCTCCTACGAGCAGTACTTC
CASFARGFSYEQYF
>TRBJ2-5|TRBV25-1|NA|NA
TGTGCCAGCAGTGAAGGGACGCGGGAGACCCAGTACTTC
CASSEGTRETQYF
>TRBJ1-2|TRBV5-8|NA|TRBD1
TGTGCCAGCTTGGACGGACAGGGAATCTCTGGCTACACCTTC
CASLDGQGISGYTF
>TRBJ1-3|TRBV4-1|NA|NA
TGCGCCAGCAGCCAAGAAGGCACGTACGGAAACACCATATATTTT
CASSQEGTYGNTIYF
>TRBJ1-2|TRBV19|NA|TRBD1
TGTGCCAGTAGGAGGGACAGGGGATATGGCTACACCTTC
CASRRDRGYGYTF
>TRBJ1-2|TRBV6-6|NA|NA
TGTGCCAGCAGTTACTCAGGTGCCTATGGCTACACCTTC
CASSYSGAYGYTF
>TRBJ2-6|TRBV27|NA|TRBD1
TGTGCCAGCAGTATACAGGGGGCCCGAATCGGAAACGTCCTGACTTTC
CASSIQGARIGNVLTF
>TRBJ2-7|TRBV6-1|NA|TRBD2
TGTGCCAGCAGTGGCAGGGACTACTACGAGCAGTACTTC
CASSGRDYYEQYF
>TRBJ2-5|TRBV27|once|NA
TGTGCCAGCAGTTTCGCGGGGTCCGGAACCCAGTACTTC
CASSFAGSGTQYF
>TRBJ2-5|TRBV15|NA|TRBD2
TGTGCCACCAGCAGAGATAGCGGGGGAGGGCAAGAGACCCAGTACTTC
CATSRDSGGGQETQYF
>TRBJ2-7|TRBV7-9|NA|NA
TGTGCCAGCACCCCGGAGCTGGGGGCGAAGGAGCAGTACTTC
CASTPELGAKEQYF
>TRBJ1-5|TRBV7-9|NA|NA
TGTGCCAGCAGCCCTGGACGTGGGGGCAATCAGCCCCAGCATTTT
CASSPGRGGNQPQHF
>TRBJ1-2|TRBV9|NA|NA
TGTGCCAGCAGCGGAGTTGGCTACACCTTC
CASSGVGYTF
>TRBJ1-2|TRBV4-1|few|NA
TGCGCCAGCAGCCAAGATGATAGGAGGGTAGGCTATGGCTACACCTTC
CASSQDDRRVGYGYTF
>TRBJ2-2|TRBV18|NA|NA
TGTGCCAGCTCACTGGGACTTGCGGCGAACACCGGGGAGCTGTTTTTT
CASSLGLAANTGELFF
>TRBJ1-1|TRBV18|NA|NA
TGTGCCAGCTCACCCGACACTGAAGCTTTCTTT
CASSPDTEAFF
>TRBJ2-7|TRBV4-2|NA|NA
TGTGCCAGCAGCCAAGAATCCGTGCTAGCCACCGAGCAGTACTTC
CASSQESVLATEQYF
>TRBJ2-7|TRBV5-4|NA|NA
TGTGCCTACCTCCGGGAAGGGGTCTACGAGCAGTACTTC
CAYLREGVYEQYF
>TRBJ2-1|TRBV5-4|NA|NA
TGTGCCAGCAGCTCGCCTTTTGGCAATGAGCAGTTCTTC
CASSSPFGNEQFF
>TRBJ2-7|TRBV5-1|NA|NA
TGCGCCAGCAGCTTAGTGTCCTACGAGCAGTACTTC
CASSLVSYEQYF
>TRBJ2-7|TRBV30|NA|NA
TGTGCCTGGACCCTGAAGGTAGTTCCCTACGAGCAGTACTTC
CAWTLKVVPYEQYF
>TRBJ2-3|TRBV6-5|NA|TRBD2
TGTGCCAGCAGGGGTAGCGGGAGGGCCAGCGATACGCAGTATTTT
CASRGSGRASDTQYF
>TRBJ2-7|TRBV7-2|NA|NA
TGTGCCAGCAGCTTAGGGGGGTCCCCTTCCTACGAGCAGTACTTC
CASSLGGSPSYEQYF
>TRBJ1-1|TRBV5-1|NA|TRBD1
TGCGCCAGCAGGGTCAAACAGGGGGCCCTGACTGAAGCTTTCTTT
CASRVKQGALTEAFF
>TRBJ2-7|TRBV2|NA|TRBD1
TGTGCCAGCAGTGAATCGACAGGGCACTTCTACGAGCAGTACTTC
CASSESTGHFYEQYF
>TRBJ2-1|TRBV4-3|NA|NA
TGCGCCAGCAGCCAGGGGTGGGGCTCCTACAATGAGCAGTTCTTC
CASSQGWGSYNEQFF
>TRBJ1-1|TRBV6-1|NA|NA
TGTGCCAGCAGTGAAGTTTTGTTTTCGGCTTTCTTT
CASSEVLFSAFF
>TRBJ2-3|TRBV11-2|NA|TRBD1
TGTGCCAGCAGCTTAGATCGGGGGTTAGGACAGGGGAGGGACGATACGCAGTATTTT
CASSLDRGLGQGRDDTQYF
>TRBJ2-2|TRBV7-2|NA|TRBD1
TGTGCCAGCAGCGGACAGGGATATACCGGGGAGCTGTTTTTT
CASSGQGYTGELFF